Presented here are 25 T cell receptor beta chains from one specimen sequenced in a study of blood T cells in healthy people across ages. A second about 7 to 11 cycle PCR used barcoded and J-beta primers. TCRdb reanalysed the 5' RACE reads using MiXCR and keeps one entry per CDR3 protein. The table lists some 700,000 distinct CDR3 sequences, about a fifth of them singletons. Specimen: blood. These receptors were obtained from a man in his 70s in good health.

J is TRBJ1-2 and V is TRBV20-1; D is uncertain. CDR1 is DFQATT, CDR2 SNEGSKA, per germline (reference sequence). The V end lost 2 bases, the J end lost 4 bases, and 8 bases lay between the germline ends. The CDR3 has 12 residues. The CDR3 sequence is CSARWESYGYTF. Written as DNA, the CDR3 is TGCAGTGCTAGATGGGAGTCCTATGGCTACACCTTC.

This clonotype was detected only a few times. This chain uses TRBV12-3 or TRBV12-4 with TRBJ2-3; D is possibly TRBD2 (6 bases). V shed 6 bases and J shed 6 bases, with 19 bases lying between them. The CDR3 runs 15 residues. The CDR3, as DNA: TGTGCCAGCAGCCGCCCGGGGGAAGGGTCCGATACGCAGTATTTT. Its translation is CASSRPGEGSDTQYF.

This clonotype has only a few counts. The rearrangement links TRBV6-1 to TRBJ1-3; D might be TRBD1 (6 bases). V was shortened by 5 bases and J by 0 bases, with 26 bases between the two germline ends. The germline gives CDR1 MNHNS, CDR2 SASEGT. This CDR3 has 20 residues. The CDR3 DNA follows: TGTGCCAGCAGTAAAACCCGGGGGGGGCAGCAAGCGAGCTCTGGAAACACCATATATTTT. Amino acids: CASSKTRGGQQASSGNTIYF.

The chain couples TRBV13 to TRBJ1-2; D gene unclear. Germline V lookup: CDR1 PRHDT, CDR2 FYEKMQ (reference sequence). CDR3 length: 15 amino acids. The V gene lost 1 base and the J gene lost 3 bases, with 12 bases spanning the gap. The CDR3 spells CASSLAGRTYYGYTF. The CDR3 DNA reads TGTGCCAGCAGCTTAGCAGGCCGCACTTACTATGGCTACACCTTC.

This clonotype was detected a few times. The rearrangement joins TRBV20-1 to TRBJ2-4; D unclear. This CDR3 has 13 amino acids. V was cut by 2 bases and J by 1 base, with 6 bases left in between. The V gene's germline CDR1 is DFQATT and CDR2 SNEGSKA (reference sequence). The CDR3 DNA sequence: TGCAGTGCTAGACCGGGTGCCAAAAACATTCAGTACTTC. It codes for CSARPGAKNIQYF.

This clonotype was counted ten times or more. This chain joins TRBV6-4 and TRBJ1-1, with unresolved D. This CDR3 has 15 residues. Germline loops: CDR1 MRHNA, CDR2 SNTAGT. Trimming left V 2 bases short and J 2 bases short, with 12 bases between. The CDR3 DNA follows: TGTGCCAGCAGTGACGGGCGGGAGGGTAACACTGAAGCTTTCTTT. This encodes CASSDGREGNTEAFF.

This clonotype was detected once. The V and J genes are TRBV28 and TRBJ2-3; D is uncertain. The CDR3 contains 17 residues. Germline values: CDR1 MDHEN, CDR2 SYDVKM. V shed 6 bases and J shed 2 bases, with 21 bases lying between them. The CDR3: CASSPGFVRLYTDTQYF. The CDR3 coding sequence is TGTGCCAGCAGCCCAGGTTTTGTCAGACTCTACACAGATACGCAGTATTTT.

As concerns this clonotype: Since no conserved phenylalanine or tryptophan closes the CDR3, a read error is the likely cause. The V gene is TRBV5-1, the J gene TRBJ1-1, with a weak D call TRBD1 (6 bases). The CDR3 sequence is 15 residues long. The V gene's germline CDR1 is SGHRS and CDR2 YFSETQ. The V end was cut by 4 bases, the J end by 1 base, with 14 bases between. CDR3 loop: CASSGLQGWNTEAFS. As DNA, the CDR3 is TGCGCCAGCAGCGGACTACAGGGATGGAACACTGAAGCTTTCTCT.

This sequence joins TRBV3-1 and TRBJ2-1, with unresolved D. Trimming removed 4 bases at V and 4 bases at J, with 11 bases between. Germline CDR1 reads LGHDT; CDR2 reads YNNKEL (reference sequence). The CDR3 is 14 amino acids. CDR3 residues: CASSPSFFYNEQFF. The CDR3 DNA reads TGTGCCAGCAGCCCTTCATTTTTTTACAATGAGCAGTTCTTC.

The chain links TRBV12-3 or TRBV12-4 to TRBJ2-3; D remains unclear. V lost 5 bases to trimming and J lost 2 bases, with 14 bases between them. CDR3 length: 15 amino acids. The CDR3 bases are TGTGCCAGCAGTCCACTCCTTACGAACACAGATACGCAGTATTTT. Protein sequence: CASSPLLTNTDTQYF.

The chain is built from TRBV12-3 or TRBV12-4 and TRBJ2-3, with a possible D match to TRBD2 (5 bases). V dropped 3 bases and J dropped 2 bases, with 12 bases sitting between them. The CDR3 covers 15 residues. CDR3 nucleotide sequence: TGTGCCAGCAGTTTGTTCGGCGGGTACACAGATACGCAGTATTTT. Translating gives CASSLFGGYTDTQYF.

CDR3 bases: TGTGCCAGCAGTTTTGGTTACTACAATGAGCAGTTCTTC. Translated: CASSFGYYNEQFF. The chain has TRBV12-3 or TRBV12-4 and TRBJ2-1; D is unresolved. With 3 bases removed from V and 3 bases from J, the gap between germline ends came to 6 bases. This CDR3 region has 13 residues.

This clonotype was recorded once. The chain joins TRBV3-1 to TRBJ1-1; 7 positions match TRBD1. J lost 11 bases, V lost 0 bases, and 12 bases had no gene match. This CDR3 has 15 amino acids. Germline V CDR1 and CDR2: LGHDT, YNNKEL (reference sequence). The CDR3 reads CASSQDPRDRVGAFF. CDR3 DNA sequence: TGTGCCAGCAGCCAAGATCCCCGCGACAGGGTTGGCGCTTTCTTT.

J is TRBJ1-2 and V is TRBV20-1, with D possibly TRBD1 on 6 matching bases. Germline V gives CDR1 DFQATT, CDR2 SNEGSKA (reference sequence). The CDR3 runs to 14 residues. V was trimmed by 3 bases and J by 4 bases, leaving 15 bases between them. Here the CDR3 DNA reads TGCAGTGCTAGCCCAGGGCAGGGGACCTATGGCTACACCTTC. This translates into CSASPGQGTYGYTF.

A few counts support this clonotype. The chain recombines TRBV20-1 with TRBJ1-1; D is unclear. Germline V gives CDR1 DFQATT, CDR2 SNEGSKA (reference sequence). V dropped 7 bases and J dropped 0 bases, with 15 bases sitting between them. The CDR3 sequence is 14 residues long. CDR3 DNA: TGCAGTGTGTCACGGGCAGACTTGAACACTGAAGCTTTCTTT. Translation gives CSVSRADLNTEAFF.

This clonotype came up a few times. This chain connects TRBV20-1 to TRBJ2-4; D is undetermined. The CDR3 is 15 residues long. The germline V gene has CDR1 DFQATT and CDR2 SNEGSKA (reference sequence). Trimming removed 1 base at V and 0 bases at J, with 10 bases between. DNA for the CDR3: TGCAGTGCTAGAGTGGGATCTTTAGCCAAAAACATTCAGTACTTC. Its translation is CSARVGSLAKNIQYF.

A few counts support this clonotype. CDR3 sequence: CASSLKGSGTEAFF. In DNA form, the CDR3 reads TGTGCCAGCAGCTTAAAGGGTTCTGGCACTGAAGCTTTCTTT. The rearrangement joins TRBV7-9 to TRBJ1-1; no reliable D call. V was trimmed by 2 bases and J by 4 bases, leaving 11 bases between them. The CDR3 spans 14 residues. Germline V gene sequence: CDR1 SEHNR, CDR2 FQNEAQ (reference sequence).

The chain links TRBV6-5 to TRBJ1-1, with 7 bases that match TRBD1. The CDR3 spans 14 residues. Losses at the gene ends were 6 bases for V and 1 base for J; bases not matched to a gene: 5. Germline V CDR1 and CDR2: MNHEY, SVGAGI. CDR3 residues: CASREQGSNTEAFF. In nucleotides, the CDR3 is TGTGCCAGCAGGGAACAGGGGTCGAACACTGAAGCTTTCTTT.

This chain's CDR3 is CATSDLANGANVLTF. The CDR3 DNA reads as TGTGCCACCAGTGATTTGGCGAACGGGGCCAACGTCCTGACTTTC. This chain joins TRBV24-1 and TRBJ2-6, with D uncertain. The CDR3 is 15 amino acids. V shed 0 bases and J shed 4 bases, with 6 bases lying between them. Germline CDR1 KGHDR, CDR2 SFDVKD.

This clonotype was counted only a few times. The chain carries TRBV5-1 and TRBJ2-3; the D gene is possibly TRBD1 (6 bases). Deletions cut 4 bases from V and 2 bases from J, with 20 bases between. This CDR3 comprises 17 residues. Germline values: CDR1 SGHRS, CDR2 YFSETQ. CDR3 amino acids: CASSIQGQPKNTDTQYF. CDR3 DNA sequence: TGCGCCAGCAGCATACAAGGACAGCCAAAAAACACAGATACGCAGTATTTT.

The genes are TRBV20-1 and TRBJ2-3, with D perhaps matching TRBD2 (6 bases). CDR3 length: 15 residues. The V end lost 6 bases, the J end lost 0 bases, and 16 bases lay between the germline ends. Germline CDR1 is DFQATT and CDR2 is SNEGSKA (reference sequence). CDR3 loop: CSAPPAGTSTDTQYF. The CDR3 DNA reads TGCAGTGCCCCCCCCGCCGGGACTAGCACAGATACGCAGTATTTT.

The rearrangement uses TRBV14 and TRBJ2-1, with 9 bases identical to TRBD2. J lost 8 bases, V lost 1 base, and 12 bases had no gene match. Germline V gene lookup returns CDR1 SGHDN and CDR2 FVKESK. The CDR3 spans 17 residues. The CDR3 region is CASSQGRSAGGPYEQFF. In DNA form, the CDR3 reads TGTGCCAGCAGCCAAGGGAGATCGGCGGGAGGGCCCTATGAGCAGTTCTTC. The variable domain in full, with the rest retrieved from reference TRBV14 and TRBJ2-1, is EAGVTQFPSHSVIEKGQTVTLRCDPISGHDNLYWYRRVMGKEIKFLLHFVKESKQDESGMPNNRFLAERTGGTYSTLKVQPAELEDSGVYFCASSQGRSAGGPYEQFFGPGTRLTVL.

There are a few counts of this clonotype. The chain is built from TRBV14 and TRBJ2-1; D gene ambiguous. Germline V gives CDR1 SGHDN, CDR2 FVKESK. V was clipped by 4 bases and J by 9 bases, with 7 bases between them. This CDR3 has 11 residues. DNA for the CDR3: TGTGCCAGCAGCCGTACCGGTGAGCAGTTCTTC. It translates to CASSRTGEQFF. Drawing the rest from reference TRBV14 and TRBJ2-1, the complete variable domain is EAGVTQFPSHSVIEKGQTVTLRCDPISGHDNLYWYRRVMGKEIKFLLHFVKESKQDESGMPNNRFLAERTGGTYSTLKVQPAELEDSGVYFCASSRTGEQFFGPGTRLTVL.

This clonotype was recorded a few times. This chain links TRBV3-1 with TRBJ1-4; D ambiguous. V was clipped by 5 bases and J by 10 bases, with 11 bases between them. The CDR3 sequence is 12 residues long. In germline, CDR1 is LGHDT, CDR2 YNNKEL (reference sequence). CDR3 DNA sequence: TGTGCCAGCAGCTACTCGGGTAGAAAACTGTTTTTT. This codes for CASSYSGRKLFF.

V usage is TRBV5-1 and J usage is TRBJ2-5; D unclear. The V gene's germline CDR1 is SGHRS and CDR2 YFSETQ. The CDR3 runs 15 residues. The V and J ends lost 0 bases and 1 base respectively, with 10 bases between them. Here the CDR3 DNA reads TGCGCCAGCAGCTTGGTTTGGGCACTCCAAGAGACCCAGTACTTC. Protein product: CASSLVWALQETQYF. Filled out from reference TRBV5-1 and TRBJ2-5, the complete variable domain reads KAGVTQTPRYLIKTRGQQVTLSCSPISGHRSVSWYQQTPGQGLQFLFEYFSETQRNKGNFPGRFSGRQFSNSRSEMNVSTLELGDSALYLCASSLVWALQETQYFGPGTRLLVL.